The subject of this entry is one TCR beta chain. Its cognate antigen is unknown. This sample was taken from a study of T cell responses to AZD1222 COVID-19 vaccine. Study-level background: Second-dose intervals near 4 or 12 weeks were combined. Broader study findings: Elevations in Spike-specific TCR breadth and depth followed administration of two AZD1222 doses.

The CDR3 contains 16 residues. CDR1 is MGHRA and CDR2 is YSYEKL in the germline V gene. The V gene lost 6 bases and the J gene lost 7 bases, with 19 bases spanning the gap. Libraries were prepared by immunoSEQ multiplex PCR; TCRdb keeps only in-frame clonotypes and omits some of them. Among fewer than 200,000 clones listed, 85% to 90% were seen once. The sequenced sample was peripheral blood, obtained on day 0 of AZD1222 vaccination. The chain links TRBV4-1 to TRBJ1-6; a weak D match, TRBD1 (5 bases). The TCR was taken from an adult in good health. The CDR3 here is CASSGTAGGWNSPLHF. CDR3 nucleotides: TGCGCCAGCAGTGGGACCGCGGGAGGTTGGAATTCACCCCTCCACTTT.